Listed below are T cell receptor beta chains from one sample, sequenced in a study of identical twins. One entry per CDR3 protein, called by TCRdb with MiXCR from the 5' RACE reads. The sample includes 200,000 to 250,000 distinct CDR3 sequences, over 5.5% seen only once; the top ten take 14% to 15%. These data were also filed under a second study, of T cells expressing NK-cell markers.

Material for sequencing was CD8+ T cells sorted from blood. These receptors all stem from a woman under 30 in good health. CDR3s include the opening cysteine and the closing phenylalanine or tryptophan. D genes are given only for firm matches. Clone size is not always given. Where it is, it says once, few, many or a class for expanded clones.

v_gene: TRBV14
abundance: few
j_gene: TRBJ2-2
d_gene: NA
CDR3aa: CASSQEWGTGELFF
CDR3nt: TGTGCCAGCAGCCAAGAGTGGGGGACCGGGGAGCTGTTTTTT

v_gene: TRBV30
abundance: NA
j_gene: TRBJ2-1
d_gene: TRBD2
CDR3aa: CAWSLAGLGDEQFF
CDR3nt: TGTGCCTGGTCACTAGCGGGGTTGGGGGATGAGCAGTTCTTC

v_gene: TRBV7-6
abundance: NA
j_gene: TRBJ1-1
d_gene: NA
CDR3aa: CASSPGSSGTEAFF
CDR3nt: TGTGCCAGCAGCCCCGGGAGTTCGGGCACTGAAGCTTTCTTT

v_gene: TRBV12-3/TRBV12-4
abundance: few
j_gene: TRBJ1-2
d_gene: NA
CDR3aa: CASSSRTGGLSNYGYTF
CDR3nt: TGTGCCAGCAGCTCGAGGACCGGGGGACTGTCTAACTATGGCTACACCTTC

v_gene: TRBV3-1
abundance: few
j_gene: TRBJ2-2
d_gene: TRBD1
CDR3aa: CASSPGTDTGELFF
CDR3nt: TGTGCCAGCAGCCCGGGGACAGACACCGGGGAGCTGTTTTTT

v_gene: TRBV5-6
abundance: few
j_gene: TRBJ2-3
d_gene: TRBD1
CDR3aa: CASSGGTGAADTQYF
CDR3nt: TGTGCCAGCAGCGGCGGGACAGGGGCTGCCGATACGCAGTATTTT

v_gene: TRBV7-8
abundance: NA
j_gene: TRBJ2-7
d_gene: NA
CDR3aa: CASSLELVGSYEQYF
CDR3nt: TGTGCCAGCAGCTTAGAACTAGTCGGTTCATACGAGCAGTACTTC

v_gene: TRBV6-5
abundance: many
j_gene: TRBJ2-2
d_gene: NA
CDR3aa: CASSYSRAGELFF
CDR3nt: TGTGCCAGCAGTTACTCGAGGGCCGGGGAGCTGTTTTTT

v_gene: TRBV20-1
abundance: NA
j_gene: TRBJ2-7
d_gene: TRBD2
CDR3aa: CSALTSFMDEQYF
CDR3nt: TGCAGTGCCCTGACTAGCTTCATGGACGAGCAGTACTTC

v_gene: TRBV6-2/TRBV6-3
abundance: NA
j_gene: TRBJ2-7
d_gene: TRBD2
CDR3aa: CASRRGISAPGKQYF
CDR3nt: TGTGCCAGCAGGCGGGGGATCTCTGCGCCGGGGAAGCAGTACTTC

v_gene: TRBV12-3/TRBV12-4
abundance: NA
j_gene: TRBJ1-1
d_gene: NA
CDR3aa: CASSLGPGNTEAFF
CDR3nt: TGTGCCAGCAGTTTAGGGCCGGGAAACACTGAAGCTTTCTTT

v_gene: TRBV29-1
abundance: few
j_gene: TRBJ2-5
d_gene: NA
CDR3aa: CSVPLGETQYF
CDR3nt: TGCAGCGTTCCACTAGGGGAGACCCAGTACTTC

v_gene: TRBV7-2
abundance: few
j_gene: TRBJ2-7
d_gene: NA
CDR3aa: CASSFTSGEQYF
CDR3nt: TGTGCCAGCAGCTTCACCAGCGGCGAGCAGTACTTC

v_gene: TRBV29-1
abundance: few
j_gene: TRBJ2-2
d_gene: NA
CDR3aa: CSVVGPETGELFF
CDR3nt: TGCAGCGTTGTGGGGCCAGAAACCGGGGAGCTGTTTTTT

v_gene: TRBV20-1
abundance: few
j_gene: TRBJ2-1
d_gene: NA
CDR3aa: CSAPRVNEQFF
CDR3nt: TGCAGTGCGCCCCGGGTCAATGAGCAGTTCTTC

v_gene: TRBV11-2
abundance: many
j_gene: TRBJ2-1
d_gene: NA
CDR3aa: CASSLVYNEQFF
CDR3nt: TGTGCCAGCAGCTTAGTATACAATGAGCAGTTCTTC

v_gene: TRBV7-9
abundance: few
j_gene: TRBJ1-2
d_gene: TRBD1
CDR3aa: CASSSGGAVDGYTF
CDR3nt: TGTGCCAGCTCCTCAGGGGGCGCGGTGGATGGCTACACCTTC

v_gene: TRBV9
abundance: NA
j_gene: TRBJ2-7
d_gene: NA
CDR3aa: CASSLGGGQNPLEQYF
CDR3nt: TGTGCCAGCAGCCTAGGAGGGGGACAAAACCCTCTCGAGCAGTACTTC

v_gene: TRBV6-1
abundance: NA
j_gene: TRBJ2-5
d_gene: NA
CDR3aa: CASTPGVIEETQYF
CDR3nt: TGTGCCAGCACACCAGGTGTAATAGAAGAGACCCAGTACTTC

v_gene: TRBV9
abundance: NA
j_gene: TRBJ1-4
d_gene: NA
CDR3aa: CASSGGGNEKLFF
CDR3nt: TGTGCCAGCAGTGGCGGGGGTAATGAAAAACTGTTTTTT

v_gene: TRBV27
abundance: many
j_gene: TRBJ2-7
d_gene: NA
CDR3aa: CASSFGWASLYEQYF
CDR3nt: TGTGCCAGCAGTTTCGGTTGGGCTAGCCTCTACGAGCAGTACTTC

v_gene: TRBV30
abundance: NA
j_gene: TRBJ1-4
d_gene: NA
CDR3aa: CAWTQDINEKLFF
CDR3nt: TGTGCCTGGACCCAGGACATTAATGAAAAACTGTTTTTT